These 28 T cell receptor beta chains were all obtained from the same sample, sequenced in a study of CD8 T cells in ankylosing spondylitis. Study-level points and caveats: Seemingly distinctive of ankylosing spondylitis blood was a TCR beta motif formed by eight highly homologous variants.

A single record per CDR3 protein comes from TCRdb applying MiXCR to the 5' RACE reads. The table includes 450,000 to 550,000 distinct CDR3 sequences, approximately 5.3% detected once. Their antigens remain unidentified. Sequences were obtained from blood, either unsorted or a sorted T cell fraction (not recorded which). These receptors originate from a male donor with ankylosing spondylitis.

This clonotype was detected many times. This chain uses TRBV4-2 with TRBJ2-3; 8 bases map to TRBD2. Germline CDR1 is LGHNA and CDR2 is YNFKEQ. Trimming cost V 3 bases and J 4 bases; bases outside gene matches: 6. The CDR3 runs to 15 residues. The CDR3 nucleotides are TGTGCCAGCAGCCATCTCAGCGGGGGTGCAGATACGCAGTATTTT. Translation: CASSHLSGGADTQYF.

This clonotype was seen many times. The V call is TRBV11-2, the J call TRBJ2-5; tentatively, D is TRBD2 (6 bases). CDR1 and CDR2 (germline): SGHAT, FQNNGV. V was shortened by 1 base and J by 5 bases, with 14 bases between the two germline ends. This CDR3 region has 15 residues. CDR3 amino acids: CASSLVGGSYETQYF. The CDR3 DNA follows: TGTGCCAGCAGCTTAGTTGGGGGGAGTTATGAGACCCAGTACTTC. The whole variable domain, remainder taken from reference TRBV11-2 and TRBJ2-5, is EAGVAQSPRYKIIEKRQSVAFWCNPISGHATLYWYQQILGQGPKLLIQFQNNGVVDDSQLPKDRFSAERLKGVDSTLKIQPAKLEDSAVYLCASSLVGGSYETQYFGPGTRLLVL.

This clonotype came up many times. The CDR3 DNA reads TGTGCCAGCAGTCAATCGGGGGGCCTAGATACGCAGTATTTT. It codes for CASSQSGGLDTQYF. This chain joins TRBV2 and TRBJ2-3, with D perhaps TRBD2 (7 bases). The CDR3 has 14 residues. The germline V gene has CDR1 SNHLY and CDR2 FYNNEI. V lost 5 bases, J lost 5 bases, and 14 bases lay in between.

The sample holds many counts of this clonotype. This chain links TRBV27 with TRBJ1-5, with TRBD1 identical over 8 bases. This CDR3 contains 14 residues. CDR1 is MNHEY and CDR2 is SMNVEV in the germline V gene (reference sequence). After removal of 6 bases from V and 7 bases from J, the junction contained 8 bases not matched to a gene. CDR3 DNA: TGTGCCAGCAGCCCCGCAGGGGGCAGGCAGCCCCAGCATTTT. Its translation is CASSPAGGRQPQHF.

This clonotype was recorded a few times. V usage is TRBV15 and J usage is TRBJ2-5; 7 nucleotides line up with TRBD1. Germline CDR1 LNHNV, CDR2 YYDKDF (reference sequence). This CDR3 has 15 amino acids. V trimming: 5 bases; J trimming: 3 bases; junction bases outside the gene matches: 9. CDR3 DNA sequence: TGTGCCACCAGCGGACCACAGGGGAGTGAAGAGACCCAGTACTTC. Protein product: CATSGPQGSEETQYF.

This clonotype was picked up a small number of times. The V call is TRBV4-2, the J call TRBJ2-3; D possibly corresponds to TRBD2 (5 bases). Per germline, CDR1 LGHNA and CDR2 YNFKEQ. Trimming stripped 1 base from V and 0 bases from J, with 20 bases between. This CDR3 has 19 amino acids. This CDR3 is CASSQVIGGSGASTDTQYF. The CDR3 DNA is TGTGCCAGCAGCCAAGTCATTGGTGGGAGCGGAGCTAGCACAGATACGCAGTATTTT.

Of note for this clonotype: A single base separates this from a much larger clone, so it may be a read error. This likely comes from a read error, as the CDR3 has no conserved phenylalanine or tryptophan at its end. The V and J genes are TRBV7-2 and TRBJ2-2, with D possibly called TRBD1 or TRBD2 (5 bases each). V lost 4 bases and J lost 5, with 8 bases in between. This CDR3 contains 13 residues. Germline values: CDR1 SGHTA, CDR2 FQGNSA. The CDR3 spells CASSWGPTGELFL. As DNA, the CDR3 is TGTGCCAGCAGCTGGGGACCGACCGGGGAGCTGTTTCTT.

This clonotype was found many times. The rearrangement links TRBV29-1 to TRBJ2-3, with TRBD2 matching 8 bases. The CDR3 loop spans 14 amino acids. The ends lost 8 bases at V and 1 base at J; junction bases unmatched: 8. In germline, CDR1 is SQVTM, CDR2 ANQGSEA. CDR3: CSLREGDGTDTQYF. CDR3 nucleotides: TGCAGCCTACGGGAGGGGGATGGCACAGATACGCAGTATTTT.

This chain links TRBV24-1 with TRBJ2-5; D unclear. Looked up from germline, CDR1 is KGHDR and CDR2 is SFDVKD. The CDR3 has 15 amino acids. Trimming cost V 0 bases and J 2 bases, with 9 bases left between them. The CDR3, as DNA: TGTGCCACCAGTGATTTGAGAGCTGCACAAGAGACCCAGTACTTC. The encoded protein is CATSDLRAAQETQYF.

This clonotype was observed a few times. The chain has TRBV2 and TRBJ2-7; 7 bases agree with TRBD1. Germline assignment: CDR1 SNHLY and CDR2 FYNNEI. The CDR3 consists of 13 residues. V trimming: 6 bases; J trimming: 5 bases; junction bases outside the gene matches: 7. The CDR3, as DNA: TGTGCCAGCAGGGGGCAGGGGGAAAACGAGCAGTACTTC. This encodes CASRGQGENEQYF.

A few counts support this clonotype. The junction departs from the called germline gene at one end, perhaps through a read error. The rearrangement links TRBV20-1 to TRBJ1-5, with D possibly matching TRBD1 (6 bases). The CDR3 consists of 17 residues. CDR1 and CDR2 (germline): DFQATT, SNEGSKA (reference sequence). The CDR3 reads CCARDRGGTYSNQPQHF. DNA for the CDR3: TGCTGTGCTAGAGATAGAGGGGGAACCTATAGCAATCAGCCCCAGCATTTT.

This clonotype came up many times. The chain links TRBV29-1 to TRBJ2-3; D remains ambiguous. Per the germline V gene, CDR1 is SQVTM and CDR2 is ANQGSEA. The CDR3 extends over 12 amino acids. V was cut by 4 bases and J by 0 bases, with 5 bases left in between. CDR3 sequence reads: CSVAGSTDTQYF. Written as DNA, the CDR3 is TGCAGCGTTGCTGGAAGCACAGATACGCAGTATTTT.

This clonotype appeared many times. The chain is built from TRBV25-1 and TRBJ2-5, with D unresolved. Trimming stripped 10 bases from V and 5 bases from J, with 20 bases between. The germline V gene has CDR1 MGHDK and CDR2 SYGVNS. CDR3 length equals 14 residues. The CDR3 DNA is TGTGCCACCCGGGCTTCTTCGTCCGGGGAGACCCAGTACTTC. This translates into CATRASSSGETQYF.

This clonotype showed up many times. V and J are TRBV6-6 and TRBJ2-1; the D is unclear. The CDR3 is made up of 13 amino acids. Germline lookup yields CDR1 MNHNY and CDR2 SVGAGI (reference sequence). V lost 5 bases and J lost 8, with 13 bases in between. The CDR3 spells CASSLPGLDEQFF. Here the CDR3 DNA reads TGTGCCAGCAGTCTCCCCGGTCTCGATGAGCAGTTCTTC.

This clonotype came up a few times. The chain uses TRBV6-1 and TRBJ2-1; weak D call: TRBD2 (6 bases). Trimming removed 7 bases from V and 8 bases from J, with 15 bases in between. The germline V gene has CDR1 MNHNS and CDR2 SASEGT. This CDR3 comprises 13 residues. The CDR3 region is CASKGGVYYEQFF. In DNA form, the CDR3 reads TGTGCCAGCAAGGGCGGGGTTTACTATGAGCAGTTCTTC.

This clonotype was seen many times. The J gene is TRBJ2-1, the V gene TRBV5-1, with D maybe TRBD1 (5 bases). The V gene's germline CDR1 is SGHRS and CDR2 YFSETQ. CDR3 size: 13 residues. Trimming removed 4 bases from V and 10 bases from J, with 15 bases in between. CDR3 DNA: TGCGCCAGCAGCATTGGGGCCAGGGCGGAGCAGTTCTTC. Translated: CASSIGARAEQFF.

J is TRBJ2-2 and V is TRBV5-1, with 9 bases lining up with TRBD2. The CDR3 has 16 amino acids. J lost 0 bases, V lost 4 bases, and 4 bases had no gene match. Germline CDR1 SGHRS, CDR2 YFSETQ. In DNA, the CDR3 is TGCGCCAGCAGCCTGGGACTAGCTGCGAACACCGGGGAGCTGTTTTTT. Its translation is CASSLGLAANTGELFF.

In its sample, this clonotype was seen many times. The CDR3 sequence is CANSRDYNSPLHF. DNA for the CDR3: TGTGCCAACAGCAGGGACTATAATTCACCCCTCCACTTT. This sequence joins TRBV6-6 and TRBJ1-6, with D possibly being TRBD1 (5 bases). The CDR3 spans 13 residues. In germline, CDR1 is MNHNY, CDR2 SVGAGI (reference sequence). Trimming took 10 bases from V and 3 from J, leaving 10 bases between them.

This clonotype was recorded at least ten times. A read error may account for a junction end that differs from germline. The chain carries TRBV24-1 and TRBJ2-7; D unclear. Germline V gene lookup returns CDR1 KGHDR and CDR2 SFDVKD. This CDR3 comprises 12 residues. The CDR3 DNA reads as TGTGCCACCAGTGAGGAGAAGGACGAGCAGGACTTC. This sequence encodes CATSEEKDEQDF.

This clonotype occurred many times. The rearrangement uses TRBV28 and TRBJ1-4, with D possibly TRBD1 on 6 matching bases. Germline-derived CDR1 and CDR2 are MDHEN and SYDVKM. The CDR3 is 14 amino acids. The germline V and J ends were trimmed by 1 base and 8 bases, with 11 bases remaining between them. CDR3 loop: CASSLSGAREKLFF. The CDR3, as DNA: TGTGCCAGCAGTTTATCAGGGGCACGGGAAAAACTGTTTTTT. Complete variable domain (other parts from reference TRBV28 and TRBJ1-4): DVKVTQSSRYLVKRTGEKVFLECVQDMDHENMFWYRQDPGLGLRLIYFSYDVKMKEKGDIPEGYSVSREKKERFSLILESASTNQTSMYLCASSLSGAREKLFFGSGTQLSVL.

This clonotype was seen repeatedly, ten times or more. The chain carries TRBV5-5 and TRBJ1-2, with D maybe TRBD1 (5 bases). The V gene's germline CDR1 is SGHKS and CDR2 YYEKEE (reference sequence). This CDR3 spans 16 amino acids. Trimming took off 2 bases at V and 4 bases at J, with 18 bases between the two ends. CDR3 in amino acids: CASSFNPVGGGYGYTF. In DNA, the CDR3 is TGTGCCAGCAGCTTCAACCCGGTGGGGGGGGGCTATGGCTACACCTTC.

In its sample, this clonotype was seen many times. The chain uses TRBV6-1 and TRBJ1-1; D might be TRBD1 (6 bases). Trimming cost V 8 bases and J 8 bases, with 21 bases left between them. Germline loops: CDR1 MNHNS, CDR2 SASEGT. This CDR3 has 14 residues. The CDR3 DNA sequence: TGTGCCAGCCAATCACCCGGACAGTTGGCGGAAGCTTTCTTT. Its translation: CASQSPGQLAEAFF.

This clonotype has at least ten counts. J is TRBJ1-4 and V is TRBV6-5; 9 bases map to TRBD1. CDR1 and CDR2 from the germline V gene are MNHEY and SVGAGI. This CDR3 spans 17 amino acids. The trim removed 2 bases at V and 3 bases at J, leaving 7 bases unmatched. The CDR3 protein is CASSYDHYRGPNEKLFF. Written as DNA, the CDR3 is TGTGCCAGCAGTTACGACCACTACAGGGGGCCTAATGAAAAACTGTTTTTT.

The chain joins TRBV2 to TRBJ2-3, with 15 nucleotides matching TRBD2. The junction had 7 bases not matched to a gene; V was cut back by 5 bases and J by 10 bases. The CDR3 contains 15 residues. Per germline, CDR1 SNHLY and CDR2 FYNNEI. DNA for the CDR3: TGTGCCAGCAGTCCCGGGACTAGCGGGAGGTGGTCGCAGTATTTT. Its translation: CASSPGTSGRWSQYF.

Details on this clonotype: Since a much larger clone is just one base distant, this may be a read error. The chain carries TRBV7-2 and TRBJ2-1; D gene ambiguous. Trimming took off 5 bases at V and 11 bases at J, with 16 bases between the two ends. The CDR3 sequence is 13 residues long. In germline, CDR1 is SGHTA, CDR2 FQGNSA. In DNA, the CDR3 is TGTGCCAGCAGCCCCGCAGGCCTCCCCAAGCAGTTCTTC. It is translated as CASSPAGLPKQFF.

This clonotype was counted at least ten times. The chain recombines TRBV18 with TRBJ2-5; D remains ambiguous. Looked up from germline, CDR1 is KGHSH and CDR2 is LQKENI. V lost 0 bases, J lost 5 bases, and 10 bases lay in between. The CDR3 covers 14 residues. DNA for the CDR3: TGTGCCAGCTCACCACCCGGTAGTACGGAGACCCAGTACTTC. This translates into CASSPPGSTETQYF.

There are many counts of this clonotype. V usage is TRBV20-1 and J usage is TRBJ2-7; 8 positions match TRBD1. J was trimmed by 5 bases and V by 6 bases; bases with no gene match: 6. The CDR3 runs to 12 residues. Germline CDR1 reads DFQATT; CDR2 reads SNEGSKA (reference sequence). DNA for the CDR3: TGCAGTGCAAAGGACAGGGCACACGAGCAGTACTTC. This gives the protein CSAKDRAHEQYF.

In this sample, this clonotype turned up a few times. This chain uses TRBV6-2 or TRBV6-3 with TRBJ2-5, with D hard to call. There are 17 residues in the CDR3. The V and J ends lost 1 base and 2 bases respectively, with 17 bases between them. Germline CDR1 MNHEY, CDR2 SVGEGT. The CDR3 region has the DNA TGTGCCAGCAGTTACTTTTTTAGGTCTACTGAACAAGAGACCCAGTACTTC. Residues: CASSYFFRSTEQETQYF.